This is a list of T cell receptor beta chains from one sample in a study of cytomegalovirus exposure and HLA in healthy donors. TCRdb keeps only in-frame clones here, not all; method: immunoSEQ multiplex PCR. The sample has 63,000 or so clones; 75% are singletons. Specimen: PBMCs. Receptor source: a woman in her thirties in good health and CMV-seropositive. The CDR3 runs from the conserved cysteine through the conserved F or W. D genes are given only for firm matches. Not all rows give a size; the values are once, few, many and, for expanded clones, a class.

abundance	d_gene	j_gene	v_gene	CDR3aa	CDR3nt
-	TRBD2	TRBJ2-4	TRBV9	CASSARTSGRQNIQYF	TGTGCCAGCAGCGCCCGGACTAGCGGGAGACAAAACATTCAGTACTTC
-	-	TRBJ2-1	TRBV7-2	CASSPQTGEDEQFF	TGTGCCAGCAGCCCCCAAACAGGGGAGGATGAGCAGTTCTTC
-	-	TRBJ2-3	TRBV27	CASSLSSTDTQYF	TGTGCCAGCAGTTTATCCTCCACAGATACGCAGTATTTT
-	-	TRBJ2-3	TRBV5-1	CASSLAVLPGAVDTQYF	TGCGCCAGCAGCTTGGCCGTCCTCCCGGGAGCTGTAGATACGCAGTATTTT
few	TRBD2	TRBJ2-1	TRBV11-2	CASSPGEGLAGRGEFF	TGTGCCAGCAGCCCCGGAGAGGGCCTAGCGGGGAGAGGGGAGTTCTTC
-	-	TRBJ2-1	TRBV4-1	CASSPLGSGNEQFF	TGCGCCAGCAGCCCTCTGGGTAGCGGCAATGAGCAGTTCTTC
-	TRBD1	TRBJ2-4	TRBV6-5	CASKNTGVAKNIQYF	TGTGCCAGCAAGAATACAGGGGTAGCCAAAAACATTCAGTACTTC
once	TRBD2	TRBJ2-5	TRBV5-1	CASSLDLTSKETQYF	TGCGCCAGCAGCTTGGATCTGACTAGCAAAGAGACCCAGTACTTC
-	-	TRBJ1-1	TRBV7-2	CASSLVKGANTEAFF	TGTGCCAGCAGCTTAGTAAAAGGGGCTAACACTGAAGCTTTCTTT
-	-	TRBJ2-1	TRBV7-2	CASSLDTSVQFF	TGTGCCAGCAGCCTGGACACGTCGGTTCAGTTCTTC
-	-	TRBJ2-1	TRBV5-6	CASSLPDSFSYNEQFF	TGTGCCAGCAGCCTCCCGGACAGCTTTTCCTACAATGAGCAGTTCTTC
-	-	TRBJ1-1	TRBV30	CAWSVGRAEAFF	TGTGCCTGGAGTGTAGGCCGGGCTGAAGCTTTCTTT
-	-	TRBJ2-3	TRBV7-8	CASSLDPTPDTQYF	TGTGCCAGCAGCTTAGATCCTACGCCGGATACGCAGTATTTT
-	TRBD1	TRBJ1-1	TRBV15	CATSPGQRNTEAFF	TGTGCCACCAGCCCGGGACAGCGGAACACTGAAGCTTTCTTT
-	-	TRBJ2-2	TRBV5-1	CASSAMSGRNTGELFF	TGCGCCAGCAGCGCCATGAGCGGGCGGAACACCGGGGAGCTGTTTTTT
-	TRBD1	TRBJ1-4	TRBV4-1	CASSQGQGAGNEKLFF	TGCGCCAGCAGCCAAGGACAGGGGGCTGGTAATGAAAAACTGTTTTTT
once	-	TRBJ2-3	TRBV9	CASSAYTDTQYF	TGTGCCAGCAGCGCCTACACAGATACGCAGTATTTT
-	-	TRBJ2-7	TRBV11-2	CASSLGRIEQYF	TGTGCCAGCAGCTTAGGGAGGATCGAGCAGTACTTC
-	-	TRBJ2-7	TRBV6-1	CASRARQSSSYEQYF	TGTGCCAGCAGAGCAAGACAGTCAAGCTCCTACGAGCAGTACTTC
-	-	TRBJ1-2	TRBV9	CASSAQHGGSNYGYTF	TGTGCCAGCAGCGCCCAACACGGGGGAAGTAACTATGGCTACACCTTC
-	-	TRBJ1-2	TRBV7-2	CASSLARSYGYTF	TGTGCCAGCAGCTTAGCCCGGTCCTATGGCTACACCTTC
-	-	TRBJ1-4	TRBV2	CASSPRARNEKLFF	TGTGCCAGCAGTCCCAGGGCCCGCAATGAAAAACTGTTTTTT
-	TRBD2	TRBJ2-5	TRBV28	CASSLVPSGIQETQYF	TGTGCCAGCAGTTTAGTTCCTAGCGGGATACAAGAGACCCAGTACTTC
-	-	TRBJ1-6	TRBV23-1	CATPGIDNSPLHF	TGCGCCACGCCAGGGATCGATAATTCACCCCTCCACTTT
-	-	TRBJ2-2	TRBV30	CAWSASGVTGELFF	TGTGCCTGGAGTGCCAGCGGAGTTACCGGGGAGCTGTTTTTT
-	-	TRBJ2-5	TRBV14	CASSQRLKETQYF	TGTGCCAGCTCCCAGAGGTTAAAGGAGACCCAGTACTTC
-	-	TRBJ2-4	TRBV12-2	CASRFPSGRAPGAKNIQYF	TGTGCAAGTCGCTTTCCTAGCGGGAGGGCCCCCGGCGCCAAAAACATTCAGTACTTC
-	TRBD1	TRBJ2-3	TRBV7-9	CASSGTGHGWTDTQYF	TGTGCCAGCAGCGGGACAGGGCACGGTTGGACAGATACGCAGTATTTT
-	-	TRBJ2-5	TRBV7-9	CASSLGFRAQETQYF	TGTGCCAGCAGCTTAGGATTCAGGGCGCAAGAGACCCAGTACTTC
-	-	TRBJ2-3	TRBV5-5	CASSLATGLSTDTQYF	TGTGCCAGCAGCTTGGCCACGGGTTTGTCGACAGATACGCAGTATTTT
-	TRBD1	TRBJ1-5	TRBV30	CAWSEWDSGSYQPQHF	TGTGCCTGGAGTGAGTGGGACAGCGGCTCGTATCAGCCCCAGCATTTT
-	TRBD1	TRBJ1-2	TRBV6-5	CATKPPTGGRDGYTF	TGTGCCACCAAGCCCCCAACAGGGGGCCGGGATGGCTACACCTTC
-	-	TRBJ2-3	TRBV14	CASSHGRETGTDTQYF	TGTGCCAGCAGCCACGGACGGGAGACGGGCACAGATACGCAGTATTTT
once	-	TRBJ2-1	TRBV29-1	CSAPDIPSYNEQFF	TGCAGCGCCCCAGATATCCCTAGCTACAATGAGCAGTTCTTC
-	-	TRBJ2-5	TRBV25-1	CASSEATTSWETQYF	TGTGCCAGCAGTGAAGCGACTACTAGCTGGGAGACCCAGTACTTC
-	-	TRBJ1-1	TRBV10-3	CATSTSDTEAFF	TGTGCCACCTCAACGAGTGACACTGAAGCTTTCTTT